This TCR beta chain is drawn from a study of shared T cell receptors in the human thymus (dated by TCRdb to about 2021). With respect to the entire study: The study examined how self-reactive, shared T-cell receptor alpha chains are generated in the human thymus.

Points on this clone: Its binding antigen is unknown. The sample holds no much larger clone one base away, and base qualities are not on file.

The library was built by means of the immunoSEQ multiplex PCR assay. This immuneACCESS table, as held by TCRdb, lists in-frame sequences with V and J called but not all clones. Of the missing ones, under half trace to an unresolved V gene in checked studies; the others have no known cause. This sample lists some 660,000 clones; around 87% were detected once. The top ten clones comprise 0.0094% of the sample. The CDR3 covers 13 residues, taking in both the cysteine and the phenylalanine. Only the CDR3 DNA stays, 39 bases, in frame from base 1. Relative to germline, V is 3 bases shorter and J is 3 bases shorter, with 9 bases between their ends. Based on the germline V gene (reference sequence), the CDR1 and CDR2 sequences are MNHEY and SMNVEV. Another study also made use of these data, one on human thymus T cells. Per that second paper: Immunologically healthy infants undergoing open corrective cardiac surgery for congenital heart defects in Finland were used as donors. Thymus tissue was collected as surgical resects that were removed during corrective cardiac surgery. Biased V and J gene segment usage appeared to be present in both thymic and peripheral blood repertoires. Highly overlapping thymic TCR repertoires among unrelated individuals were reported in the related research. The study described the TCR alpha and beta repertoires in under 10 infant thymus samples and a handful of matching peripheral blood samples. Donor ages ranged from about 7 to 250 days, and the cohort comprised 5 to 7 male and a couple of female infants. After being mechanically released from the tissue, thymocytes were kept at -70 degrees C in pellets of roughly 9.5-31 million cells. A QIAsymphony instrument was used to extract genomic DNA from frozen cell pellets. Using the immunoSEQ multiplex PCR assay, the TCRB and TCRAD loci were amplified from a standardized quantity of quality-controlled genomic DNA. The amplicons spanned the V(D)J region and were long enough to cover the CDR3 and allow V and J genes to be identified. Through the commercial immunoSEQ service, the amplicons were sequenced on an Illumina platform. Primer bias and sequencing errors were corrected as previously described, and TCRAD and TCRB definitions were based on the IMGT database. The repertoires were analysed using immunoSEQ Analyzer 3.0 and VDJTools for basic statistics, V/J segment usage, diversity estimates, rarefaction and pairwise overlap. Diversity was estimated with Chao1, ChaoE, Efron-Thisted, Shannon and inverse Simpson indices, and also on datasets down-sampled to the smallest sample. Repertoire overlap used strict matching of CDR3 nucleotide sequence, V gene and J gene, with Jaccard-based multidimensional scaling clustering. On average, thymus samples gave 750,000 to 1,000,000 unique TCRB clonotypes, whereas blood samples gave about 84,000.

The sequence links TRBV27 to TRBJ2-7; the D gene is perhaps TRBD2, from 6 matching bases. The sequence derives from a boy under three years old with a congenital heart defect. Donor details come from another sample of the same person, matched by shared clones. Sequencing was performed on thymocytes. The CDR3 is CASSFAGNYEQYF. The nucleotide sequence is TGTGCCAGCAGTTTTGCGGGAAACTACGAGCAGTACTTC.